What follows describes a single T cell receptor (beta chain). Its antigen is undetermined. The CDR3 covers 14 residues. From germline, CDR1 is LNHDA and CDR2 SQIVND (reference sequence). V lost 5 bases to trimming and J lost 4 bases, with 14 bases between them. Peripheral blood CD8+ and CD4+ T cells were profiled by TCR beta sequencing. Negative isolation was applied to CD8+ and CD4+ T cells, and FACS enrichment was applied to TEMRA cells. This specimen belongs to a study of CD8 T cells in Susac syndrome. The study's findings and limits: The study admitted that it had a relatively small number of individuals in its TCR sequencing and HLA analysis.

The authors reverse transcribed about 0.45 to 1 ug RNA with random hexamers. Amplification of TCR beta CDR3 used immunoSEQ multiplex PCR across 54 Vbeta and 13 Jbeta. MiXCR, run by TCRdb on the immunoSEQ multiplex PCR reads, gives a single entry per CDR3 protein. The sample shows around 120,000 distinct CDR3 sequences, roughly 94% of them seen only once. This TCR was sampled from a human donor with multiple sclerosis. The chain employs TRBV19 and TRBJ1-1, with a possible D match to TRBD1 (6 bases). What was sequenced was CD4+ T cells from PBMCs. The CDR3 DNA reads TGTGCCAGTAGTCCTCAGGGGCCGAGCACTGAAGCTTTCTTT. It yields the protein CASSPQGPSTEAFF.